The entry below describes one TCR beta chain. This record belongs to a study of blood T cell repertoires in COVID-19. Produced via immunoSEQ multiplex PCR; TCRdb's table is partial and in-frame only. Among roughly 51,000 clones listed, roughly nine tenths were seen once. The sequence was obtained from a man between 65 and 85 years old with acute or convalescent COVID-19. The sequencing input was peripheral blood.

The CDR3 loop reads CASRIGASEAFF. The DNA for the CDR3 is TGTGCCAGCAGGATCGGAGCCTCTGAAGCTTTCTTT. The chain is built from TRBV3-1 (or the pseudogene TRBV3-2) and TRBJ1-1; D gene unclear. Deletions cut 6 bases from V and 6 bases from J, with 11 bases between. The V gene's germline CDR1 is LGHDT and CDR2 YNNKEL (reference sequence). The CDR3 runs to 12 residues.